The 5 T cell receptor beta chains given below trace back to one sample, sequenced in a study of blood T cell repertoires in COVID-19. Profiled with immunoSEQ multiplex PCR; TCRdb holds only in-frame clones, not every one. This sample carries just under 150,000 clones, approximately 85% of them seen once, and the ten largest clones take roughly 2.5%. Sequencing used peripheral blood. The source of these receptors is a human donor with acute or convalescent COVID-19. The donor label of this sample is uncertain.

This sequence joins TRBV28 and TRBJ1-3; TRBD1 might be the D (5 bases). In germline, CDR1 is MDHEN, CDR2 SYDVKM. V gave up 7 bases and J gave up 2 bases, with 15 bases separating them. This CDR3 has 15 amino acids. The CDR3 protein is CASTSGPLAGNTIYF. The CDR3 DNA sequence: TGTGCCAGCACCTCAGGGCCGTTAGCTGGAAACACCATATATTTT.

In its sample, this clone was seen once. The chain links TRBV4-3 to TRBJ2-2; D is possibly TRBD2 (5 bases). Between the trimmed V and J ends, which lost 5 bases and 1 base, there was a span of 17 bases. The CDR3 runs to 17 residues. The germline V gene has CDR1 LGHNA and CDR2 YSLEER. The CDR3 DNA reads as TGCGCCAGCAGCTCCACAGCAAGGACTCTGAACACCGGGGAGCTGTTTTTT. Translating it yields CASSSTARTLNTGELFF.

The J gene is TRBJ1-2, the V gene TRBV6-5; perhaps TRBD1 as D (5 bases). The CDR3 sequence is 14 residues long. Trimming cost V 5 bases and J 4 bases, with 14 bases left between them. The V gene's germline CDR1 is MNHEY and CDR2 SVGAGI. CDR3 sequence: CASSQTGSPYGYTF. The CDR3 bases are TGTGCCAGCAGTCAAACAGGATCCCCCTATGGCTACACCTTC.

The chain links TRBV10-3 to TRBJ1-4; TRBD1 matches 11 bases. V lost 6 bases, J lost 5 bases, and 8 bases stayed unmatched. Germline CDR1 is ENHRY and CDR2 is SYGVKD. The CDR3 length is 16 residues. The DNA of the CDR3 is TGTGCCATCAGCCCACAACGGACAGGGGGCAATGAAAAACTGTTTTTT. This translates into CAISPQRTGGNEKLFF.

The chain is built from TRBV25-1 and TRBJ2-1; 9 bases agree with TRBD2. Trimming took 4 bases from V and 2 from J; bases not matched to a gene: 6. CDR1 is MGHDK and CDR2 is SYGVNS in the germline V gene. The CDR3 length is 16 residues. CDR3 region: CASSGTLAGAYNEQFF. The CDR3 DNA follows: TGTGCCAGCAGTGGGACACTAGCGGGTGCCTACAATGAGCAGTTCTTC.